Sequencing of this T cell receptor beta chain was carried out in a study of shared clonotypes between healthy human individuals. Across the study: CD4 naive and memory got three plates each, CD8 naive two, CD8 memory one.

The study's findings and limits: Investigators expected sequencing depth to affect clonotype sharing among donors. Estimated richness values were generally larger in naive subsets than in memory subsets. The study found lower generation probabilities in non-shared clonotypes than in those shared by all four donors.

About this clone: What it recognizes is unknown. This sample includes further DNA sequences coding for the same CDR3.

The protocol was immunoSEQ multiplex PCR, while the TCRdb copy is restricted to in-frame clones and leaves out a portion. Counted here are about 600,000 clones, around 95% occurring once; the ten biggest clones make up approximately 0.1%. Naive CD8 isolation took CD45RO-negative cells positively selected for CCR7 and excluded terminally differentiated effector memory CD45RA+ cells. The CDR3 totals 13 residues. J lost 3 bases, V lost 5 bases, and 2 bases had no gene match. From germline, CDR1 is SEHNR and CDR2 FQNEAQ (reference sequence). What was sequenced was naive CD8+ T cells sorted from blood. The receptor was isolated from a woman under 40 in good health. The chain uses TRBV7-9 and TRBJ2-7; 9 bases align to TRBD1. The CDR3 region has the DNA TGTGCCAGCAGCCCGACAGGGGGCTACGAGCAGTACTTC. Protein product: CASSPTGGYEQYF.